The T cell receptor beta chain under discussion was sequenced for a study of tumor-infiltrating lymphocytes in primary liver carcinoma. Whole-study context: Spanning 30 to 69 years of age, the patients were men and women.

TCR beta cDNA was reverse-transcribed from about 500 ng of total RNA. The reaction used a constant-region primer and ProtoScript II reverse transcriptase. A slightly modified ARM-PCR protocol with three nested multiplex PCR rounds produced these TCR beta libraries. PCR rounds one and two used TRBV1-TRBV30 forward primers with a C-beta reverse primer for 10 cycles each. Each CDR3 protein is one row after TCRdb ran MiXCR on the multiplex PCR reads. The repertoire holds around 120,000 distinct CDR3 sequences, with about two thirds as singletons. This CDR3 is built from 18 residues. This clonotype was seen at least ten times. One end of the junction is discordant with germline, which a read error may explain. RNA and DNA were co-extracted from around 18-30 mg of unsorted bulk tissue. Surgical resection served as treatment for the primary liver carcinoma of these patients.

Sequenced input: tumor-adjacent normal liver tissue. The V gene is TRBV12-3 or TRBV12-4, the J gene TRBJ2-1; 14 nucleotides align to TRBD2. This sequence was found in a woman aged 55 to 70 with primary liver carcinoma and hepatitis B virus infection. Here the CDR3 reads CASSLGTSGRPSYNERFF. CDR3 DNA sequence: TGTGCCAGCAGTTTAGGGACTAGCGGGAGGCCGTCCTACAATGAGCGGTTCTTC.